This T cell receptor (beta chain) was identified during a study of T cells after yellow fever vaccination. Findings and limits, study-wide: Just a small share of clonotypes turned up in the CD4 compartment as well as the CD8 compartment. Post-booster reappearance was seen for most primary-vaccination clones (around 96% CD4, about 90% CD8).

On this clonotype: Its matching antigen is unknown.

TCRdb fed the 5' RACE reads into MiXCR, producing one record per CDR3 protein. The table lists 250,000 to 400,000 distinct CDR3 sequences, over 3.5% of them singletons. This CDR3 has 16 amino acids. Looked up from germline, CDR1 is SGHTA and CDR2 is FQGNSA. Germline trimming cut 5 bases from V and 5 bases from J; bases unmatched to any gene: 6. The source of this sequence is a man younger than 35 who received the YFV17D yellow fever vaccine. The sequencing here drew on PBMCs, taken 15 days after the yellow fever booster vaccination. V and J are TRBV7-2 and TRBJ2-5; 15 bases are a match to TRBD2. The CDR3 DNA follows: TGTGCCAGCAGCGCCGGACTAGCGGGGGGGAGGGAGACCCAGTACTTC. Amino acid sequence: CASSAGLAGGRETQYF. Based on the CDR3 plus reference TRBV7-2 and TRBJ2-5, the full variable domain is GAGVSQSPSNKVTEKGKDVELRCDPISGHTALYWYRQSLGQGLEFLIYFQGNSAPDKSGLPSDRFSAERTGGSVSTLTIQRTQQEDSAVYLCASSAGLAGGRETQYFGPGTRLLVL.